Listed here are 18 T cell receptor beta chains from one sample, sequenced in a study of CD8 T cells in ankylosing spondylitis (dated by TCRdb to 2016 to 2017). Library preparation employed 5' RACE. For sequencing, an Illumina HiSeq 2500 was employed. TCRdb passed the public sequencing reads through fastp at Q25 and MiXCR, retaining productive beta sequences. Rows are combined by CDR3 protein, so each entry shows the most common genes and DNA. This sample gives around 440,000 distinct CDR3 sequences in total; under 20% of them show up just once. Over 1% of the sample belongs to the ten largest clones. Points the paper makes about the study in general: Blood from ankylosing spondylitis patients appeared to be characterized by a TCR beta motif made up of eight highly homologous amino acid variants.

These TCRs' antigens remain unknown. The sequencing input was blood, either unsorted or a sorted T cell fraction (not recorded which). These receptors all stem from a male donor with ankylosing spondylitis.

The chain uses TRBV5-4 and TRBJ1-2; no firm D call. The germline V gene encodes CDR1 SGHNT and CDR2 YYREEE (reference sequence). The V and J ends lost 4 bases and 8 bases respectively, with 18 bases between them. The CDR3 is made up of 14 amino acids. CDR3 in amino acids: CASSLPAAGSGYTF. The CDR3 nucleotides read TGTGCCAGCAGCCTCCCCGCGGCGGGCTCGGGCTACACCTTC.

The chain recombines TRBV15 with TRBJ1-1, with D unresolved. The germline V and J ends were trimmed by 0 bases and 3 bases, with 17 bases remaining between them. CDR1 and CDR2 from the germline V gene are LNHNV and YYDKDF (reference sequence). The CDR3 totals 17 residues. The CDR3 loop is CATSRDRGKDRDTEAFF. The CDR3 nucleotides read TGTGCCACCAGCAGAGATCGGGGAAAAGATCGCGACACTGAAGCTTTCTTT.

The rearrangement uses TRBV20-1 and TRBJ2-3; D unclear. CDR1 is DFQATT, CDR2 SNEGSKA, per germline (reference sequence). The CDR3 length is 9 residues. CDR3 region: CKAPDTQYF. CDR3 coding DNA: TGCAAGGCACCAGATACGCAGTATTTT.

The chain couples TRBV15 to TRBJ2-1, with 12 bases lining up with TRBD2. CDR1 is LNHNV, CDR2 YYDKDF, per germline (reference sequence). The ends lost 3 bases at V and 0 bases at J; junction bases unmatched: 18. The CDR3 has 22 amino acids. CDR3 amino acids: CATSSGTGETSGRRVSYNEQFF. The CDR3 DNA follows: TGTGCCACCAGCAGCGGGACAGGGGAAACTAGCGGGAGGAGGGTCTCCTACAATGAGCAGTTCTTC.

The V gene is TRBV20-1, the J gene TRBJ2-2, with D hard to call. In germline, CDR1 is DFQATT, CDR2 SNEGSKA (reference sequence). The CDR3 is made up of 13 amino acids. V dropped 3 bases and J dropped 7 bases, with 12 bases sitting between them. CDR3 amino acids: CSASAGFSGELFF. CDR3 DNA sequence: TGCAGTGCTAGCGCTGGATTTAGCGGGGAGCTGTTTTTT.

In nucleotides, the CDR3 is TGTGCCAGCAGTAGCTTCGGTCAGCCCCAGCATTTT. Residues: CASSSFGQPQHF. The chain combines TRBV6-2 or TRBV6-3 with TRBJ1-5; D not certain. Germline lookup yields CDR1 MNHEY and CDR2 SVGEGT. This CDR3 has 12 residues. Trimming cost V 5 bases and J 6 bases, with 8 bases left between them.

This clonotype was observed a few times. The V and J genes are TRBV6-2 or TRBV6-3 and TRBJ2-1, with TRBD1 as a possible D gene (6 bases). The CDR3 extends over 19 amino acids. The V and J ends lost 0 bases and 0 bases respectively, with 18 bases between them. Germline V gene sequence: CDR1 MNHEY, CDR2 SVGEGT. The CDR3 loop reads CASSYSIVQGPHSYNEQFF. The CDR3 DNA follows: TGTGCCAGCAGTTACTCGATAGTGCAGGGGCCCCACTCCTACAATGAGCAGTTCTTC.

V is TRBV7-2 and J is TRBJ1-1; D may be TRBD1 (6 bases). Germline V lookup: CDR1 SGHTA, CDR2 FQGNSA. V lost 4 bases and J 1 base, leaving 10 bases between the germline ends. The CDR3 spans 14 residues. DNA for the CDR3: TGTGCCAGCAGCTCCGGGACAAAGAACACTGAAGCTTTCTTT. It translates to CASSSGTKNTEAFF.

The chain has TRBV20-1 and TRBJ2-1, with 10 positions matching TRBD2. Germline V gene lookup returns CDR1 DFQATT and CDR2 SNEGSKA (reference sequence). The CDR3 totals 15 residues. The ends lost 5 bases at V and 10 bases at J; junction bases unmatched: 14. The CDR3 DNA follows: TGCAGTGCTTCCCCGGTCCTAGCGGGAGTGTGGGAGCAGTTCTTC. Residues: CSASPVLAGVWEQFF.

A single count supports this clonotype. The genes are TRBV11-2 and TRBJ1-2; 9 nucleotides agree with TRBD1. This CDR3 is 17 amino acids long. The V gene end was trimmed by 1 base and the J gene end by 0 bases; junction bases not matched to a gene: 6. Germline CDR1 and CDR2: SGHAT and FQNNGV. This CDR3 reads CASSLVQGATTNYGYTF. CDR3 DNA sequence: TGTGCCAGCAGCTTAGTACAGGGGGCTACTACTAACTATGGCTACACCTTC.

V usage is TRBV6-1 and J usage is TRBJ1-1; D is unresolved. This CDR3 comprises 13 residues. Looked up from germline, CDR1 is MNHNS and CDR2 is SASEGT. V lost 5 bases and J 6 bases, leaving 13 bases between the germline ends. CDR3 in DNA: TGTGCCAGCAGTCTAAGTGACGGTGCTGAAGCTTTCTTT. Amino acids: CASSLSDGAEAFF.

The V call is TRBV7-8, the J call TRBJ1-1, with 9 bases fitting TRBD1. The CDR3 runs 15 residues. V was pared by 3 bases and J by 2 bases, with 4 bases of the junction left unmatched. Per the germline V gene, CDR1 is SGHVS and CDR2 is FQNEAQ. CDR3 sequence reads: CASSFKTGGNTEAFF. In DNA, the CDR3 is TGTGCCAGCAGCTTTAAAACAGGGGGCAACACTGAAGCTTTCTTT.

The chain couples TRBV30 to TRBJ2-5, with D perhaps assigned TRBD1 or TRBD2 (5 bases each). The CDR3 runs 13 residues. Germline V gene data show CDR1 as GTSNPN and CDR2 as SVGIG (reference sequence). V lost 3 bases and J 5 bases, leaving 13 bases between the germline ends. CDR3: CAWRARGAETQYF. CDR3 nucleotide sequence: TGTGCCTGGAGAGCCAGAGGGGCGGAGACCCAGTACTTC.

The chain couples TRBV20-1 to TRBJ1-4, with a weak D call TRBD1 (6 bases). Looked up from germline, CDR1 is DFQATT and CDR2 is SNEGSKA (reference sequence). V was pared by 4 bases and J by 0 bases, with 9 bases between. The CDR3 is 14 residues long. CDR3 amino acids: CSAKPGATNEKLFF. In nucleotides, the CDR3 is TGCAGTGCTAAACCAGGGGCAACTAATGAAAAACTGTTTTTT.

This chain uses TRBV3-1 with TRBJ2-5; D is uncertain. The CDR3 has 15 amino acids. Between the trimmed V and J ends, which lost 5 bases and 2 bases, there was a span of 15 bases. The germline CDR1 and CDR2 sequences are LGHDT and YNNKEL (reference sequence). The CDR3 region has the DNA TGTGCCAGCAGCGTTCTCGGTTTGGAGCAAGAGACCCAGTACTTC. Amino acid sequence: CASSVLGLEQETQYF.

The chain has TRBV12-3 or TRBV12-4 and TRBJ2-2; D is unresolved. The CDR3 loop spans 13 amino acids. Trimming took off 6 bases at V and 6 bases at J, with 11 bases between the two ends. The CDR3 spells CASSLTVSGELFF. CDR3 coding DNA: TGTGCCAGCAGCCTCACGGTGTCCGGGGAGCTGTTTTTT.

This clonotype occurred a few times. V gene TRBV7-9 combines with J gene TRBJ1-3, with 8 bases fitting TRBD1. There are 14 residues in the CDR3. Germline V CDR1 and CDR2: SEHNR, FQNEAQ (reference sequence). The ends lost 5 bases at V and 7 bases at J; junction bases unmatched: 7. CDR3 in DNA: TGTGCCAGCAGCGGACAGGGAAGCGGCAACACCATATATTTT. This gives the protein CASSGQGSGNTIYF.

This clonotype turned up a few times. The junction shows a germline mismatch at one end, possibly a read error. The DNA of the CDR3 is TGTGCCAGCAGTGACTCCACAGGGACCTACGAGCAGTACTTC. This translates into CASSDSTGTYEQYF. The rearrangement uses TRBV6-5 and TRBJ2-7; TRBD1 is a possible D gene (6 bases). Germline values: CDR1 MNHEY, CDR2 SVGAGI. The CDR3 is 14 residues long.